This T cell receptor beta chain was recorded in a study of T-cell memory formation after mild COVID-19. Study-level findings and limits: Contracting clones, day 15 to 85, had balanced CD4/CD8, and later expanders favored CD4+.

MiXCR was run by TCRdb on the 5' RACE reads, yielding one entry per CDR3 protein. Among approximately 300,000 distinct CDR3 sequences listed, roughly 15% were seen once. The CDR3 is 12 residues long. CDR1 is SGHVS and CDR2 is FNYEAQ in the germline V gene. The junction had 8 bases not matched to a gene; V was cut back by 5 bases and J by 15 bases. For this clonotype: What it recognizes is unknown.

Sequenced sample: PBMCs or a T cell subset sorted from them (not recorded which). This chain uses TRBV7-6 with TRBJ2-1, with 9 bases matching TRBD1. This TCR was recovered from a young man who had mild COVID-19 (a few samples of this study predate the infection). Cell type and time point are not known. The CDR3 sequence is CASSEPGQGPFF. The CDR3 DNA reads as TGTGCCAGCAGCGAACCGGGACAGGGCCCGTTCTTC.